These T cell receptor beta chains were read from a single sample in a study of blood T cell repertoires in COVID-19. Profiled with immunoSEQ multiplex PCR; TCRdb holds only in-frame clones, not every one. Among around 130,000 clones, about 75% were seen once, and the ten largest hold around 18%. The sample was peripheral blood. All receptors come from a man older than 75 with acute or convalescent COVID-19. CDR3s leave out the opening cysteine and the closing phenylalanine or tryptophan. Each record gives: V gene, CDR3 protein.

TRBV7-2 ASSQAPGSLTDTQY
TRBV12-5 ASGLDRVTSTDTQY
TRBV11-2 ASSFSNPGHYEQY
TRBV11-3 ASTGPREWDTQY
TRBV6-1 ASSEATGWSPYEQY
TRBV9 ASSVAVNQPQH
TRBV10-3 AIRGDRDTGELF
TRBV3-1/TRBV3-2 ASSPRGVGLPHPQF
TRBV6-1 ASSEAGAFHYGYT
TRBV10-3 AISVSGLYNSPLH
TRBV5-1 ASSLVGRLTSTDTQY
TRBV6-4 ASSAAGNTEAF
TRBV6-2/TRBV6-3 ASSAADRGNGEPQH
TRBV19 ASSIGTGPYEQY
TRBV2 ASTLGQSDNQPQH
TRBV6-2/TRBV6-3 ASSSNRVYWNQPQH
TRBV6-6 ASSNGDTARGSPLH
TRBV30 AWEGFGELF
TRBV27 ASSSGQVNTGELF
TRBV6-5 ASGQINSNTEAF
TRBV28 ASDRIRGEQY
TRBV19 ASSIQGAPSYEQY
TRBV29-1 SVEADRGRNNEQF